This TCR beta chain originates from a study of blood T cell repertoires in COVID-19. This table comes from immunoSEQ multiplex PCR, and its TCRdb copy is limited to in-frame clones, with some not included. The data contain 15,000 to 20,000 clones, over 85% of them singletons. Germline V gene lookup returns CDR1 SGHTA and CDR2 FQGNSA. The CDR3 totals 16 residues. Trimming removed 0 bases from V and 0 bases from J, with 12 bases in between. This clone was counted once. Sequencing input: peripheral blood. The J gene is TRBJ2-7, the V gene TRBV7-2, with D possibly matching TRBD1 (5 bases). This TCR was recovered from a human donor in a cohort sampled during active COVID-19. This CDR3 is CASSLASTTASYEQYF. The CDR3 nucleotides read TGTGCCAGCAGCTTAGCGTCCACGACAGCCTCCTACGAGCAGTACTTC.